This TCR beta chain was recorded in a study of T cells in Graves' hyperthyroidism and ophthalmopathy. Study as a whole: Peripheral blood was secured at the point of initial diagnosis, before any treatment.

General study results and limits: A model of 13 V-J features distinguished ophthalmopathy from stable hyperthyroidism.

Amplification of TCR beta CDR3 regions was performed using RNA transcripts as template. A first-round RT-PCR of the TCR CDR3 used the HTBI primer set. TCRdb analysed the multiplex PCR reads with MiXCR anew, one entry per CDR3 protein. Of 460,000 or so distinct CDR3 sequences in the sample, 14% are singletons; the top ten hold less than 20%. V was pared by 2 bases and J by 3 bases, with 5 bases of the junction left unmatched. The germline gives CDR1 MNHEY, CDR2 SVGAGI. CDR3 length: 16 residues. Details on this clonotype: Its antigen is unidentified. Here the CDR3 omits its conserved ending phenylalanine or tryptophan, so a read error is the likely source.

Sequencing was done on a sample of blood. The chain uses TRBV6-5 and TRBJ2-4, with 9 nucleotides matching TRBD2. The clonotype was recovered from a woman aged 18 to 35 with Graves' hyperthyroidism. The CDR3 is CASSYPAGGGKNIQYL. The DNA of the CDR3 is TGTGCCAGCAGTTACCCAGCGGGAGGAGGCAAAAACATTCAGTACCTC.